The 3 T cell receptor beta chains given below trace back to one sample, sequenced in a study of identical twins. TCRdb reprocessed the 5' RACE reads via MiXCR and lists one record per CDR3 protein. The data show some 500,000 distinct CDR3 sequences, roughly 13% seen once. These same data were also listed under a study on yellow fever vaccine responses in identical twins.

The sample comprised CD4+ T cells sorted from blood. Receptors originate from a woman younger than 30 in good health.

This clonotype has more than one count but fewer than ten. The rearrangement joins TRBV6-1 to TRBJ1-4, with a tentative D call TRBD1 (5 bases). CDR3 length: 15 residues. Per the germline V gene, CDR1 is MNHNS and CDR2 is SASEGT. The V and J ends lost 5 bases and 4 bases respectively, with 14 bases between them. The CDR3 nucleotides are TGTGCCAGCAGTCGGGACGGGGCCCGTAATGAAAAACTGTTTTTT. It specifies CASSRDGARNEKLFF.

This chain uses TRBV28 with TRBJ1-5; 7 nucleotides align to TRBD1. Germline V gene sequence: CDR1 MDHEN, CDR2 SYDVKM. The J segment lost 3 bases and the V segment lost 5 bases, leaving 10 bases of the junction unmatched. CDR3 size: 16 residues. CDR3 DNA sequence: TGTGCCAGCAGTCCTACCCTGGGACAGCACAATCAGCCCCAGCATTTT. Translated: CASSPTLGQHNQPQHF.

This clonotype was detected ten times or more. This chain links TRBV5-7 with TRBJ2-1, with TRBD2 identical over 16 bases. TRBV5-7 is noted as an ORF with a role that remains uncertain. The trim removed 2 bases at V and 4 bases at J, leaving 9 bases unmatched. The CDR3 runs to 19 residues. DNA of the CDR3: TGTGCCAGCAGCTTTCCGGGACTAGCGGGAGGGCCGTCGTACAATGAGCAGTTCTTC. It specifies CASSFPGLAGGPSYNEQFF.